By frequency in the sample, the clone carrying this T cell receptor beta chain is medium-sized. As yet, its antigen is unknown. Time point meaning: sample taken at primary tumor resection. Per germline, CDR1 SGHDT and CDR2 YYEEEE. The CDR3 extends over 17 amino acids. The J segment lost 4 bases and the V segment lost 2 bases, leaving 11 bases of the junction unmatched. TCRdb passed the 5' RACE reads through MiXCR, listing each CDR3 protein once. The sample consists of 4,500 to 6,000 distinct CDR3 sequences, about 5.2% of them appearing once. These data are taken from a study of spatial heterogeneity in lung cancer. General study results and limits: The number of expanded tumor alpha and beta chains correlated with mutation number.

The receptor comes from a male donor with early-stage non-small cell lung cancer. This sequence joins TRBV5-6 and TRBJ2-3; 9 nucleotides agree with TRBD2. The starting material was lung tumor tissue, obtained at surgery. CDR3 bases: TGTGCCAGCAGCTTCGTTCCCGGGACTAGCTTTCCAGATACGCAGTATTTT. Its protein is CASSFVPGTSFPDTQYF.